This T cell receptor beta chain appears in the sequencing data of a study of blood T cell repertoires in COVID-19. The sample holds a few counts of this clone. Under the authors' procedure: It was from reference gene primer amplification that nucleated cell counts were estimated. Clones were sequenced by immunoSEQ multiplex PCR, and TCRdb holds only the in-frame ones, with some missing. V and J calls plus clone size are reproduced from that table; the DNA served to infer D and trimming. The sample has approximately 120,000 clones, over 80% seen once; the top ten hold 12%. This CDR3 contains 15 residues. Per the germline V gene, CDR1 is MDHEN and CDR2 is SYDVKM. V lost 5 bases and J 2 bases, leaving 13 bases between the germline ends.

The source is a man aged 60 to 75 with acute or convalescent COVID-19. The genes are TRBV28 and TRBJ1-5; D is perhaps TRBD1 (6 bases). Sequencing was done on a sample of peripheral blood. The CDR3 reads CASSPLGGGNQPQHF. Here the CDR3 DNA reads TGTGCCAGCAGTCCTCTAGGGGGGGGCAATCAGCCCCAGCATTTT. The full variable domain, completed using reference TRBV28 and TRBJ1-5, is DVKVTQSSRYLVKRTGEKVFLECVQDMDHENMFWYRQDPGLGLRLIYFSYDVKMKEKGDIPEGYSVSREKKERFSLILESASTNQTSMYLCASSPLGGGNQPQHFGDGTRLSIL.